These 15 T cell receptor beta chains were all obtained from the same sample, sequenced in a study of shared clonotypes between healthy human individuals. It was CD45RO-negative cells, positively selected for CCR7, that made up naive CD8 cells, with terminally differentiated effector memory CD45RA+ cells excluded. Generated by immunoSEQ multiplex PCR, the TCRdb table keeps only in-frame clones and is missing some. The sample comprises roughly 2.1 million clones, 85% to 95% of which are singletons, and 1.5% to 2% rests with the top ten. The sample consisted of naive CD8+ T cells from PBMCs. These receptor sequences come from a man younger than 30 in good health. Some clones in this sample may be carry-over from other donors' samples.

This chain connects TRBV7-8 to TRBJ2-2; D tentatively reads TRBD1 or TRBD2 (5 bases each). The V end was cut by 5 bases, the J end by 4 bases, with 14 bases between. The germline gives CDR1 SGHVS, CDR2 FQNEAQ. The CDR3 is 15 amino acids. The CDR3 loop is CASSHWGGSTGELFF. In DNA, the CDR3 is TGTGCCAGCAGCCACTGGGGCGGGTCCACCGGGGAGCTGTTTTTT.

This sequence joins TRBV9 and TRBJ2-7; TRBD2 aligns across 11 bases. The CDR3 length is 15 residues. Losses at the gene ends were 3 bases for V and 4 bases for J; bases not matched to a gene: 6. Per the germline V gene, CDR1 is SGDLS and CDR2 is YYNGEE. The chain's CDR3 is CASSATSGSTYEQYF. CDR3 nucleotides: TGTGCCAGCAGCGCTACTAGCGGGAGTACGTACGAGCAGTACTTC. Supplemented by reference TRBV9 and TRBJ2-7, the full variable domain reads DSGVTQTPKHLITATGQRVTLRCSPRSGDLSVYWYQQSLDQGLQFLIQYYNGEERAKGNILERFSAQQFPDLHSELNLSSLELGDSALYFCASSATSGSTYEQYFGPGTRLTVT.

The V gene is TRBV28, the J gene TRBJ2-7, with a tentative D call TRBD2 (5 bases). Germline-derived CDR1 and CDR2 are MDHEN and SYDVKM. The CDR3 runs to 12 residues. Trimming shortened V by 6 bases and J by 4 bases, and 10 bases separated the two germline ends. The CDR3 DNA is TGTGCCAGCAGGTTACGGGGATACGAGCAGTACTTC. It encodes CASRLRGYEQYF.

Worth noting for this clone: The same CDR3 arises from other DNA sequences in this sample as well. The chain links TRBV18 to TRBJ1-3; the match to TRBD1 covers 10 bases. V was pared by 0 bases and J by 2 bases, with 1 base of the junction left unmatched. CDR1 is KGHSH and CDR2 is LQKENI in the germline V gene. The CDR3 spans 16 residues. Written as DNA, the CDR3 is TGTGCCAGCTCACCACCGGGACAGGGGCCTGGAAACACCATATATTTT. Its translation: CASSPPGQGPGNTIYF.

The V gene is TRBV27, the J gene TRBJ2-1, with D perhaps matching TRBD2 (5 bases). V lost 0 bases and J 8 bases, leaving 14 bases between the germline ends. The CDR3 runs to 15 residues. CDR1 and CDR2 (germline): MNHEY, SMNVEV (reference sequence). The CDR3 reads CASSLSRVGFDEQFF. DNA of the CDR3: TGTGCCAGCAGTTTATCGAGGGTGGGATTCGATGAGCAGTTCTTC.

The chain employs TRBV18 and TRBJ2-7; D not certain. The ends were cut back, 0 bases at V and 3 bases at J, with 9 bases in the middle. The CDR3 is 14 amino acids. Per germline, CDR1 KGHSH and CDR2 LQKENI. The CDR3 loop is CASSPPGPIYEQYF. The CDR3, as DNA: TGTGCCAGCTCACCACCAGGACCGATCTACGAGCAGTACTTC. Filled out from reference TRBV18 and TRBJ2-7, the complete variable domain reads NAGVMQNPRHLVRRRGQEARLRCSPMKGHSHVYWYRQLPEEGLKFMVYLQKENIIDESGMPKERFSAEFPKEGPSILRIQQVVRGDSAAYFCASSPPGPIYEQYFGPGTRLTVT.

V gene TRBV4-1 combines with J gene TRBJ1-2, with D maybe TRBD1 (6 bases). V was cut by 0 bases and J by 4 bases, with 15 bases left in between. The CDR3 spans 16 residues. CDR1 is MGHRA and CDR2 is YSYEKL in the germline V gene. DNA for the CDR3: TGCGCCAGCAGCCAAGAGACAGGATTTAGAGTCTATGGCTACACCTTC. Translated, it gives CASSQETGFRVYGYTF.

This rearrangement joins TRBV27 to TRBJ1-2; TRBD1 is a possible D gene (5 bases). V shed 4 bases and J shed 5 bases, with 17 bases lying between them. This CDR3 contains 15 residues. The germline V gene encodes CDR1 MNHEY and CDR2 SMNVEV (reference sequence). The CDR3 region is CASSYGGGVGYGYTF. CDR3 nucleotide sequence: TGTGCCAGCAGTTATGGGGGGGGAGTAGGGTATGGCTACACCTTC.

The rearrangement links TRBV28 to TRBJ1-2; a weak D match, TRBD1 (5 bases). This CDR3 is 14 amino acids long. V was shortened by 7 bases and J by 2 bases, with 14 bases between the two germline ends. Germline V lookup: CDR1 MDHEN, CDR2 SYDVKM. The CDR3 here is CASNPDSLNYGYTF. The DNA for the CDR3 is TGTGCCAGCAACCCCGACAGCCTCAACTATGGCTACACCTTC.

The genes are TRBV10-3 and TRBJ2-7; D assignment may be TRBD1 or TRBD2 (5 bases each). The CDR3 extends over 15 amino acids. Germline CDR1 reads ENHRY; CDR2 reads SYGVKD. V was pared by 2 bases and J by 2 bases, with 13 bases between. This chain's CDR3 is CAISEGTDPTYEQYF. Here the CDR3 DNA reads TGTGCCATCAGTGAGGGGACCGATCCTACCTACGAGCAGTACTTC.

The rearrangement joins TRBV19 to TRBJ1-5, with 8 bases fitting TRBD1. The CDR3 totals 13 residues. J gave up 6 bases and V 7 bases, and 5 bases lay outside the gene matches. From germline, CDR1 is LNHDA and CDR2 SQIVND (reference sequence). Written as DNA, the CDR3 is TGTGCCAGTATGGACAGGGAATCTCAGCCCCAGCATTTT. Its translation: CASMDRESQPQHF.

The rearrangement joins TRBV4-3 to TRBJ2-2; D is unclear. The V end lost 1 base, the J end lost 0 bases, and 9 bases lay between the germline ends. CDR1 is LGHNA, CDR2 YSLEER, per germline. CDR3 length: 16 amino acids. CDR3 nucleotide sequence: TGCGCCAGCAGCCAAGTGGAACTACCGAACACCGGGGAGCTGTTTTTT. Its translation: CASSQVELPNTGELFF.

The genes are TRBV5-6 and TRBJ1-2; 8 nucleotides agree with TRBD1. The CDR3 has 14 residues. The junction had 5 bases not matched to a gene; V was cut back by 3 bases and J by 4 bases. CDR1 and CDR2 from the germline V gene are SGHDT and YYEEEE. The CDR3 protein is CASSWAGGSYGYTF. The CDR3 DNA sequence: TGTGCCAGCAGCTGGGCAGGGGGCAGCTATGGCTACACCTTC.

This chain joins TRBV7-2 and TRBJ2-7; 10 nucleotides line up with TRBD1. V was clipped by 4 bases and J by 3 bases; unmatched bases: 3. Germline V gene lookup returns CDR1 SGHTA and CDR2 FQGNSA. The CDR3 sequence is 14 residues long. The CDR3 region has the DNA TGTGCCAGCAGCTCGACAGGGGGCGGCTACGAGCAGTACTTC. Translating it yields CASSSTGGGYEQYF.

The gene calls are TRBV21-1 and TRBJ1-2. TRBV21-1 is a pseudogene segment. The CDR3 runs 15 residues. The CDR3 spells CASKELGGVNYGYTF. The CDR3 DNA is TGTGCCAGCAAAGAACTCGGAGGGGTAAACTATGGCTACACCTTC.